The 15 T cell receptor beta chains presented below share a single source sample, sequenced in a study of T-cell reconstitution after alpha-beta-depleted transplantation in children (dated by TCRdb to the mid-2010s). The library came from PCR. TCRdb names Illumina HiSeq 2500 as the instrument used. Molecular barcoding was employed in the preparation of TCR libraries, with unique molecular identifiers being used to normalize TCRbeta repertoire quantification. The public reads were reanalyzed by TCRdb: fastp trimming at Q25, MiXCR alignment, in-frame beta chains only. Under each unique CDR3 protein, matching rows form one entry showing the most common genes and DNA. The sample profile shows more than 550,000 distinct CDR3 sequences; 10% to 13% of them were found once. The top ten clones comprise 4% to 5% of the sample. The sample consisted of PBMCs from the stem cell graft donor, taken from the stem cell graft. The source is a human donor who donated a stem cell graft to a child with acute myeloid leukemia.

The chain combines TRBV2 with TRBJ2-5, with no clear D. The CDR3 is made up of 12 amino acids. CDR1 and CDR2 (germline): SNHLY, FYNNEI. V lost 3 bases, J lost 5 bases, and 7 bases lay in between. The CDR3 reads CASSEPRETQYF. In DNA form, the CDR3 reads TGTGCCAGCAGTGAGCCCCGGGAGACCCAGTACTTC.

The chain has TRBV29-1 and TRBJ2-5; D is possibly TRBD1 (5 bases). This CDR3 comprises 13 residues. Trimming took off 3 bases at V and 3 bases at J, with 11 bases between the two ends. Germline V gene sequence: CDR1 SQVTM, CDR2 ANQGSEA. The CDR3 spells CSVDRVWKETQYF. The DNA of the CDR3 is TGCAGCGTTGACAGGGTCTGGAAAGAGACCCAGTACTTC.

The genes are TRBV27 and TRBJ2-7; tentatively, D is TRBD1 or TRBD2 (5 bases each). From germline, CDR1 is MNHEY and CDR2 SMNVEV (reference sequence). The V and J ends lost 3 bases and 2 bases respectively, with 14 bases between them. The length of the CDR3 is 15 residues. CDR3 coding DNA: TGTGCCAGCAGTTTTTGGGGACGAGAAACCTACGAGCAGTACTTC. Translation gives CASSFWGRETYEQYF.

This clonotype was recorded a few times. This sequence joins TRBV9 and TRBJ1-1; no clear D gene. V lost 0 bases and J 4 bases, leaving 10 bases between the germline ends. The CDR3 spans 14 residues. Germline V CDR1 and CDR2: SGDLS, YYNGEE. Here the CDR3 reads CASSVVGHSTEAFF. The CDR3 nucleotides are TGTGCCAGCAGCGTAGTCGGGCATAGCACTGAAGCTTTCTTT.

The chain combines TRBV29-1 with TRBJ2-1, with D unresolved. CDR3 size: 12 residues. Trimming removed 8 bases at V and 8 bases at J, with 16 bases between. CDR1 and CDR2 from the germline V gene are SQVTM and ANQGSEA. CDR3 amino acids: CSLGRVWDEQFF. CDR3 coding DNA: TGCAGCCTCGGACGGGTTTGGGATGAGCAGTTCTTC.

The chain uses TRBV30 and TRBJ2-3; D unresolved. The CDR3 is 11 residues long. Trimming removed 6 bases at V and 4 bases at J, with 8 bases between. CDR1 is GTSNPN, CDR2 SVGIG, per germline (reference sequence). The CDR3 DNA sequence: TGTGCCTGCGAAGGGCCAGATACGCAGTATTTT. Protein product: CACEGPDTQYF.

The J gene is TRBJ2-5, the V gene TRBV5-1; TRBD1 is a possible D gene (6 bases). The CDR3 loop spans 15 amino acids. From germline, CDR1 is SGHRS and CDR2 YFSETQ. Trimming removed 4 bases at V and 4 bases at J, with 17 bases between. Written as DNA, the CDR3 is TGCGCCAGCAGCCCGGCCGGGGACAAAGGAGAGACCCAGTACTTC. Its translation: CASSPAGDKGETQYF. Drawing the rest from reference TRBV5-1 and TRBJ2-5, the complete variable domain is KAGVTQTPRYLIKTRGQQVTLSCSPISGHRSVSWYQQTPGQGLQFLFEYFSETQRNKGNFPGRFSGRQFSNSRSEMNVSTLELGDSALYLCASSPAGDKGETQYFGPGTRLLVL.

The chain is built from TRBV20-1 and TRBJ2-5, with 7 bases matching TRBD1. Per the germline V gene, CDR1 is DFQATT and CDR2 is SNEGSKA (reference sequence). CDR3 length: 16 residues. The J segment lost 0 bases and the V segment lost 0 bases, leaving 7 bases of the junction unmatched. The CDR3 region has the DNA TGCAGTGCTAGAGATTCACGGGACAGAAACCAAGAGACCCAGTACTTC. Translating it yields CSARDSRDRNQETQYF.

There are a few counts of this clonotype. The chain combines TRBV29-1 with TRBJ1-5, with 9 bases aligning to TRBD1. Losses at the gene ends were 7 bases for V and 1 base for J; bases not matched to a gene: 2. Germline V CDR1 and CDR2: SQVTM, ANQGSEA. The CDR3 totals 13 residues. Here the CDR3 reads CSAGTGSNQPQHF. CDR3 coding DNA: TGCAGCGCTGGGACAGGGAGCAATCAGCCCCAGCATTTT. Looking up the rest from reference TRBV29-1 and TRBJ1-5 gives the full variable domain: SAVISQKPSRDICQRGTSLTIQCQVDSQVTMMFWYRQQPGQSLTLIATANQGSEATYESGFVIDKFPISRPNLTFSTLTVSNMSPEDSSIYLCSAGTGSNQPQHFGDGTRLSIL.

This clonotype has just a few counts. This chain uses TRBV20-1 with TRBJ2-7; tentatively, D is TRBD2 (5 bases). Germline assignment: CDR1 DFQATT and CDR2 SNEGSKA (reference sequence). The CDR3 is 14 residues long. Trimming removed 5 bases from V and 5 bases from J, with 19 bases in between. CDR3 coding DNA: TGCAGTGCTGCCGGACTCCCTGCGGGCAACGAGCAGTACTTC. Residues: CSAAGLPAGNEQYF.

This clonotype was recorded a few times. The CDR3 is CASSRVGTGQYEQYF. The CDR3 nucleotides are TGTGCCAGCAGCCGCGTAGGGACAGGGCAATACGAGCAGTACTTC. This chain links TRBV28 with TRBJ2-7; the match to TRBD1 covers 9 bases. This CDR3 has 15 amino acids. Germline V gene sequence: CDR1 MDHEN, CDR2 SYDVKM. V was clipped by 6 bases and J by 4 bases; unmatched bases: 10.

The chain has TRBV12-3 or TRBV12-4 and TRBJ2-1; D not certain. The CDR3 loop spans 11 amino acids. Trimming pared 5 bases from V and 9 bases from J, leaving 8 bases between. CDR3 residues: CASSRESEQFF. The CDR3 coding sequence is TGTGCCAGCAGTCGAGAGAGTGAGCAGTTCTTC.

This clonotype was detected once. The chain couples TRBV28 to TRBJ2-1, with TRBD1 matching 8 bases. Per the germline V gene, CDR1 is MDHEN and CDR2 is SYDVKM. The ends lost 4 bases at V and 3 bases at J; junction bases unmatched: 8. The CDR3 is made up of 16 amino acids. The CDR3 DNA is TGTGCCAGCAGTTCGCAGGGGGCGGTCCACTACAATGAGCAGTTCTTC. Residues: CASSSQGAVHYNEQFF.

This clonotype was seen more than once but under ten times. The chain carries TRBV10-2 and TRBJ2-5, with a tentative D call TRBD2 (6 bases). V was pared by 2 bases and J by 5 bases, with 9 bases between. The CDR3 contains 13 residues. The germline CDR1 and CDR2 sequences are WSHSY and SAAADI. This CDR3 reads CASSETAGETQYF. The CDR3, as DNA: TGCGCCAGCAGTGAGACAGCGGGCGAGACCCAGTACTTC.

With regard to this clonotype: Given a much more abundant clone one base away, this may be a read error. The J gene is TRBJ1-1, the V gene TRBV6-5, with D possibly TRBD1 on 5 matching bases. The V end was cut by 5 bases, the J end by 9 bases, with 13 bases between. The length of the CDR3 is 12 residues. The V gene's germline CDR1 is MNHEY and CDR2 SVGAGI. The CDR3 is CASSDRGRQAFF. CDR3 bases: TGTGCCAGCAGTGATAGGGGACGGCAAGCTTTCTTT.